What follows are 14 T cell receptor beta chains derived from one specimen sequenced in a study of T cell responses to AZD1222 COVID-19 vaccine. The protocol was immunoSEQ multiplex PCR, while the TCRdb copy is restricted to in-frame clones and leaves out a portion. The table includes some 130,000 clones, about 93% detected once. Sequenced here: peripheral blood, sampled on day 0 of AZD1222 vaccination. Receptor source: an adult in good health.

This chain uses TRBV6-2 or TRBV6-3 with TRBJ1-4; D is unresolved. V lost 0 bases and J lost 3, with 17 bases in between. Germline assignment: CDR1 MNHEY and CDR2 SVGEGT. The CDR3 runs to 18 residues. CDR3 loop: CASSYSIKEALANEKLFF. The CDR3 coding sequence is TGTGCCAGCAGTTACTCGATTAAGGAGGCCCTAGCTAATGAAAAACTGTTTTTT.

This sequence joins TRBV29-1 and TRBJ2-1; D is possibly TRBD1 or TRBD2 (5 bases each). This CDR3 is 11 amino acids long. V gave up 4 bases and J gave up 9 bases, with 10 bases separating them. The germline V gene has CDR1 SQVTM and CDR2 ANQGSEA. CDR3 region: CSVARDGEQFF. The CDR3 DNA sequence: TGCAGCGTTGCCCGGGACGGTGAGCAGTTCTTC.

The J gene is TRBJ2-1, the V gene TRBV7-3, with a weak D call TRBD2 (6 bases). This CDR3 is 16 amino acids long. V was trimmed by 2 bases and J by 6 bases, leaving 17 bases between them. CDR1 SGHTA and CDR2 FQGTGA come from the germline V gene. The CDR3 DNA follows: TGTGCCAGCAGCTTATTAAGTAGCGGTAAGGGCAATGAGCAGTTCTTC. Protein: CASSLLSSGKGNEQFF.

The table lists this clone with a count of one. The chain uses TRBV9 and TRBJ2-1; D ambiguous. This CDR3 is 16 amino acids long. From germline, CDR1 is SGDLS and CDR2 YYNGEE. Trimming took 4 bases from V and 5 from J, leaving 19 bases between them. The CDR3 protein is CASSPWISRVHNEQFF. CDR3 nucleotides: TGTGCCAGCAGCCCATGGATTAGTCGGGTCCACAATGAGCAGTTCTTC. The full variable domain, completed using reference TRBV9 and TRBJ2-1, is DSGVTQTPKHLITATGQRVTLRCSPRSGDLSVYWYQQSLDQGLQFLIQYYNGEERAKGNILERFSAQQFPDLHSELNLSSLELGDSALYFCASSPWISRVHNEQFFGPGTRLTVL.

V and J are TRBV30 and TRBJ2-4; the match to TRBD1 covers 8 bases. The trim removed 4 bases at V and 4 bases at J, leaving 15 bases unmatched. Germline lookup yields CDR1 GTSNPN and CDR2 SVGIG (reference sequence). The CDR3 runs 17 residues. The CDR3 here is CAWNPIPGQGIKNIQYF. The CDR3 coding sequence is TGTGCCTGGAACCCTATACCTGGACAGGGAATAAAAAACATTCAGTACTTC.

Only a few counts were recorded for this clone. The chain couples TRBV10-1 to TRBJ1-1; D remains unclear. The CDR3 contains 16 residues. Germline CDR1 WNHNN, CDR2 SYGVQD (reference sequence). Trimming took 2 bases from V and 0 from J, leaving 13 bases between them. This CDR3 is CASSEGSDLMNTEAFF. The CDR3 nucleotides are TGCGCCAGCAGTGAGGGGTCGGACCTGATGAACACTGAAGCTTTCTTT.

The chain uses TRBV28 and TRBJ2-3, with TRBD2 as a possible D gene (6 bases). Per the germline V gene, CDR1 is MDHEN and CDR2 is SYDVKM. This CDR3 has 16 residues. V was pared by 6 bases and J by 3 bases, with 19 bases between. In DNA, the CDR3 is TGTGCCAGCAGACCCCAGCGGGCTGTGTCGACAGATACGCAGTATTTT. As protein: CASRPQRAVSTDTQYF.

The chain carries TRBV5-1 and TRBJ1-4; D may be TRBD1 (5 bases). Germline-derived CDR1 and CDR2 are SGHRS and YFSETQ. The CDR3 contains 14 residues. V shed 0 bases and J shed 6 bases, with 9 bases lying between them. The CDR3 DNA is TGCGCCAGCAGCTTGGTCGGCAGGGATGAAAAACTGTTTTTT. Residues: CASSLVGRDEKLFF.

The V and J genes are TRBV18 and TRBJ1-4; D is perhaps TRBD1 (5 bases). This CDR3 is 17 amino acids long. The ends were cut back, 1 base at V and 5 bases at J, with 17 bases in the middle. CDR1 is KGHSH, CDR2 LQKENI, per germline. CDR3 sequence reads: CASSPRGTLGPNEKLFF. The CDR3, as DNA: TGTGCCAGCTCACCACGGGGGACGTTGGGTCCGAATGAAAAACTGTTTTTT.

The chain has TRBV7-3 and TRBJ2-7; 7 bases map to TRBD1. The CDR3 consists of 14 residues. Germline CDR1 and CDR2: SGHTA and FQGTGA. V was pared by 2 bases and J by 2 bases, with 3 bases of the junction left unmatched. As DNA, the CDR3 is TGTGCCAGCAGCTTAGAAGGGACAGCCTACGAGCAGTACTTC. It is translated as CASSLEGTAYEQYF.

The chain couples TRBV19 to TRBJ1-1; the D gene is possibly TRBD1 (5 bases). This CDR3 has 17 residues. Trimming pared 5 bases from V and 4 bases from J, leaving 23 bases between. The V gene's germline CDR1 is LNHDA and CDR2 SQIVND (reference sequence). The CDR3 region is CASSPSEAGHRVTEAFF. For the CDR3, the DNA is TGTGCCAGTAGTCCGTCTGAGGCAGGACATAGGGTCACTGAAGCTTTCTTT. Together with reference TRBV19 and TRBJ1-1, the CDR3 gives the full variable domain: DGGITQSPKYLFRKEGQNVTLSCEQNLNHDAMYWYRQDPGQGLRLIYYSQIVNDFQKGDIAEGYSVSREKKESFPLTVTSAQKNPTAFYLCASSPSEAGHRVTEAFFGQGTRLTVV.

The chain recombines TRBV2 with TRBJ2-3; TRBD1 agrees at 8 bases. Germline lookup yields CDR1 SNHLY and CDR2 FYNNEI. V was clipped by 6 bases and J by 4 bases; unmatched bases: 6. The CDR3 has 14 residues. The CDR3 DNA reads as TGTGCCAGCAGCATGGACAGGGAACCAGATACGCAGTATTTT. It is translated as CASSMDREPDTQYF.

The chain has TRBV28 and TRBJ2-1; the match to TRBD2 covers 9 bases. The V gene end was trimmed by 5 bases and the J gene end by 5 bases; junction bases not matched to a gene: 10. The CDR3 contains 16 residues. The germline V gene encodes CDR1 MDHEN and CDR2 SYDVKM. The CDR3 loop is CASSLYRLAAHNEQFF. CDR3 DNA sequence: TGTGCCAGCAGTCTTTACCGACTAGCGGCGCACAATGAGCAGTTCTTC.

This clone was seen once. The chain couples TRBV3-1 (or the pseudogene TRBV3-2) to TRBJ2-2; 13 positions match TRBD2. Germline V gene sequence: CDR1 LGHDT, CDR2 YNNKEL (reference sequence). J lost 6 bases, V lost 8 bases, and 9 bases had no gene match. This CDR3 region has 16 residues. CDR3: CASQLAGGLGPGELFF. CDR3 bases: TGTGCCAGCCAACTAGCGGGGGGGCTCGGTCCCGGGGAGCTGTTTTTT.